Presented here are 23 T cell receptor beta chains from one specimen sequenced in a study of shared T cell receptors in the human thymus. TCRdb keeps only in-frame clones here, not all; method: immunoSEQ multiplex PCR. The repertoire holds about 730,000 clones, with approximately 85% as singletons. This sample was shared with a second study, whose subject was human thymus T cells.

Sequencing was done on a sample of thymocytes. The receptors come from a girl under three years old with a congenital heart defect.

The chain couples TRBV11-2 to TRBJ2-1, with TRBD1 matching 7 bases. J lost 6 bases, V lost 5 bases, and 19 bases had no gene match. The germline gives CDR1 SGHAT, CDR2 FQNNGV. This CDR3 contains 18 residues. CDR3 bases: TGTGCCAGCAGCCCCCAGCGAAGGGGACAGAACCGAATCAATGAGCAGTTCTTC. It encodes CASSPQRRGQNRINEQFF.

The chain's CDR3 is CASSLAGGQRQETQYF. The CDR3 DNA reads TGTGCCAGCAGCTTAGCGGGCGGACAACGGCAAGAGACCCAGTACTTC. The chain has TRBV7-2 and TRBJ2-5, with a weak D call TRBD1 (5 bases). From germline, CDR1 is SGHTA and CDR2 FQGNSA. Trimming removed 0 bases from V and 2 bases from J, with 13 bases in between. CDR3 length: 16 residues. Full variable domain (missing parts from reference TRBV7-2 and TRBJ2-5): GAGVSQSPSNKVTEKGKDVELRCDPISGHTALYWYRQSLGQGLEFLIYFQGNSAPDKSGLPSDRFSAERTGGSVSTLTIQRTQQEDSAVYLCASSLAGGQRQETQYFGPGTRLLVL.

V is TRBV11-2 and J is TRBJ1-4, with D perhaps TRBD1 (6 bases). The CDR3 loop spans 19 amino acids. Looked up from germline, CDR1 is SGHAT and CDR2 is FQNNGV. V gave up 2 bases and J gave up 5 bases, with 24 bases separating them. The CDR3 DNA is TGTGCCAGCAGCTTATCCCAGGGGTCCCGAGGGTTGAAGAATGAAAAACTGTTTTTT. It codes for CASSLSQGSRGLKNEKLFF.

The chain is built from TRBV5-1 and TRBJ1-2; weak D call: TRBD1 (6 bases). Trimming removed 6 bases from V and 8 bases from J, with 20 bases in between. Germline CDR1 SGHRS, CDR2 YFSETQ. The CDR3 length is 14 residues. CDR3 residues: CASTAGGGAGGYTF. CDR3 nucleotides: TGCGCCAGCACCGCGGGGGGGGGCGCGGGCGGCTACACCTTC.

The rearrangement uses TRBV10-2 and TRBJ2-1; 9 nucleotides align to TRBD2. In germline, CDR1 is WSHSY, CDR2 SAAADI. V was clipped by 7 bases and J by 4 bases; unmatched bases: 20. CDR3 size: 19 residues. CDR3 sequence (DNA): TGCGCCAGCACCTCCCGGGAACTAGCGGGCGCGATTAAATACAATGAGCAGTTCTTC. This translates into CASTSRELAGAIKYNEQFF.

This chain connects TRBV18 to TRBJ2-5; 10 bases align to TRBD1. V gave up 4 bases and J gave up 2 bases; unmatched junction bases: 7. The CDR3 has 16 residues. Germline loops: CDR1 KGHSH, CDR2 LQKENI. CDR3 nucleotide sequence: TGTGCCAGCTCACGGGACAGGGGAAAGAGGCAAGAGACCCAGTACTTC. Residues: CASSRDRGKRQETQYF. Full variable domain (remainder filled in from reference TRBV18 and TRBJ2-5): NAGVMQNPRHLVRRRGQEARLRCSPMKGHSHVYWYRQLPEEGLKFMVYLQKENIIDESGMPKERFSAEFPKEGPSILRIQQVVRGDSAAYFCASSRDRGKRQETQYFGPGTRLLVL.

The chain uses TRBV27 and TRBJ2-3; possibly TRBD1 for D (5 bases). Trimming took off 5 bases at V and 5 bases at J, with 11 bases between the two ends. In germline, CDR1 is MNHEY, CDR2 SMNVEV (reference sequence). The CDR3 has 13 amino acids. The chain's CDR3 is CASSLQGGDTQYF. The CDR3 DNA follows: TGTGCCAGCAGTCTCCAGGGTGGAGATACGCAGTATTTT.

The chain has TRBV10-3 and TRBJ1-2, with D unresolved. CDR1 ENHRY and CDR2 SYGVKD come from the germline V gene. CDR3 length: 14 amino acids. Trimming removed 2 bases from V and 1 base from J, with 8 bases in between. CDR3 region: CAISELPDNYGYTF. CDR3 in DNA: TGTGCCATCAGTGAGCTTCCAGATAACTATGGCTACACCTTC.

The chain is built from TRBV6-1 and TRBJ2-1; 7 bases map to TRBD1. Germline V CDR1 and CDR2: MNHNS, SASEGT. V lost 0 bases, J lost 5 bases, and 10 bases stayed unmatched. This CDR3 contains 17 residues. The CDR3 nucleotides are TGTGCCAGCAGTGAAGCGGGCCTAAGGGACAGCCACAATGAGCAGTTCTTC. It specifies CASSEAGLRDSHNEQFF.

The rearrangement links TRBV29-1 to TRBJ1-1; D remains unclear. Germline loops: CDR1 SQVTM, CDR2 ANQGSEA. This CDR3 comprises 14 residues. With 6 bases removed from V and 1 base from J, the gap between germline ends came to 15 bases. In DNA form, the CDR3 reads TGCAGCGTCGATACAAGTTCCTCGAACACTGAAGCTTTCTTT. Its protein is CSVDTSSSNTEAFF.

The chain is built from TRBV7-9 and TRBJ1-2; the match to TRBD1 covers 9 bases. With 4 bases clipped from V and 4 bases from J, the junction kept 7 bases outside the gene matches. CDR1 is SEHNR and CDR2 is FQNEAQ in the germline V gene (reference sequence). The CDR3 consists of 15 residues. Here the CDR3 reads CASSSPGQGPYGYTF. The CDR3 nucleotides are TGTGCCAGCAGCTCTCCGGGACAGGGCCCCTATGGCTACACCTTC.

The rearrangement uses TRBV4-1 and TRBJ2-5, with D maybe TRBD1 (6 bases). CDR1 and CDR2 (germline): MGHRA, YSYEKL. The V end was cut by 3 bases, the J end by 5 bases, with 13 bases between. CDR3 length: 14 amino acids. The CDR3 here is CASSQDSVRETQYF. The CDR3 DNA sequence: TGCGCCAGCAGCCAGGACAGTGTTCGGGAGACCCAGTACTTC.

The chain employs TRBV19 and TRBJ1-1; possible D gene TRBD1, 6 bases. The CDR3 totals 11 residues. Germline loops: CDR1 LNHDA, CDR2 SQIVND (reference sequence). The V end lost 4 bases, the J end lost 10 bases, and 10 bases lay between the germline ends. CDR3 nucleotides: TGTGCCAGTAGTAGCTCAGGGGCAGCTTTCTTT. This codes for CASSSSGAAFF.

The table lists this clone with a count of one. The gene calls are TRBV6-1 and TRBJ2-5; no clear D gene. V was clipped by 7 bases and J by 2 bases, with 5 bases between them. The germline V gene encodes CDR1 MNHNS and CDR2 SASEGT. CDR3 size: 11 residues. CDR3 in DNA: TGTGCCAGCACACAGCAAGAGACCCAGTACTTC. Translating it yields CASTQQETQYF.

The rearrangement links TRBV2 to TRBJ1-1; weak D call: TRBD1 (6 bases). This CDR3 contains 17 residues. Per the germline V gene, CDR1 is SNHLY and CDR2 is FYNNEI. V was cut by 10 bases and J by 0 bases, with 24 bases left in between. The CDR3 here is CATGQPRYRGLNTEAFF. The DNA of the CDR3 is TGTGCCACCGGACAGCCCAGGTATCGAGGGTTGAACACTGAAGCTTTCTTT. Supplemented by reference TRBV2 and TRBJ1-1, the full variable domain reads EPEVTQTPSHQVTQMGQEVILRCVPISNHLYFYWYRQILGQKVEFLVSFYNNEISEKSEIFDDQFSVERPDGSNFTLKIRSTKLEDSAMYFCATGQPRYRGLNTEAFFGQGTRLTVV.

J is TRBJ1-2 and V is TRBV28; D is unclear. The V gene lost 4 bases and the J gene lost 7 bases, with 7 bases spanning the gap. The CDR3 loop spans 11 amino acids. Germline V gene sequence: CDR1 MDHEN, CDR2 SYDVKM. Here the CDR3 DNA reads TGTGCCAGCAGTTCTATTTCTGGCTACACCTTC. Translation: CASSSISGYTF.

The chain has TRBV29-1 and TRBJ2-1; possibly TRBD1 for D (5 bases). Per the germline V gene, CDR1 is SQVTM and CDR2 is ANQGSEA. Trimming stripped 5 bases from V and 6 bases from J, with 17 bases between. The CDR3 consists of 14 residues. CDR3 loop: CSVSSSRALNEQFF. CDR3 nucleotide sequence: TGCAGCGTTTCCTCGTCCAGGGCCCTCAATGAGCAGTTCTTC.

The chain links TRBV6-1 to TRBJ1-5; D gene uncertain. V lost 0 bases to trimming and J lost 0 bases, with 12 bases between them. The CDR3 covers 17 residues. Germline loops: CDR1 MNHNS, CDR2 SASEGT. The CDR3 nucleotides read TGTGCCAGCAGTGAAGCGAGAGTGGGCCATAGCAATCAGCCCCAGCATTTT. Protein sequence: CASSEARVGHSNQPQHF.

This rearrangement joins TRBV11-2 to TRBJ2-3, with 8 bases identical to TRBD2. Per germline, CDR1 SGHAT and CDR2 FQNNGV. The CDR3 totals 18 residues. Losses at the gene ends were 5 bases for V and 3 bases for J; bases not matched to a gene: 16. DNA of the CDR3: TGTGCCAGCAGCCCGGGGAGGGTGGCGGGGGGATGTACAGATACGCAGTATTTT. It translates to CASSPGRVAGGCTDTQYF.

The chain couples TRBV11-2 to TRBJ1-5, with 7 nucleotides matching TRBD1. The CDR3 sequence is 19 residues long. Germline V lookup: CDR1 SGHAT, CDR2 FQNNGV. J was trimmed by 0 bases and V by 5 bases; bases with no gene match: 16. The CDR3 DNA sequence: TGTGCCAGCAGCGACTACAACAACGGGACAGTTTCTAGCAATCAGCCCCAGCATTTT. This codes for CASSDYNNGTVSSNQPQHF. Together with reference TRBV11-2 and TRBJ1-5, the CDR3 gives the full variable domain: EAGVAQSPRYKIIEKRQSVAFWCNPISGHATLYWYQQILGQGPKLLIQFQNNGVVDDSQLPKDRFSAERLKGVDSTLKIQPAKLEDSAVYLCASSDYNNGTVSSNQPQHFGDGTRLSIL.

This clone was recorded only once. DNA for the CDR3: TGCGCCAGCAGTAACATTACGACAAAGACCCAACCGGACAATGAGCAGTTCTTC. Translation gives CASSNITTKTQPDNEQFF. The chain carries TRBV10-1 and TRBJ2-1; D not certain. Trimming took off 5 bases at V and 5 bases at J, with 25 bases between the two ends. The CDR3 has 18 amino acids. CDR1 and CDR2 from the germline V gene are WNHNN and SYGVQD (reference sequence).

This chain links TRBV14 with TRBJ2-7; 8 bases line up with TRBD2. After removal of 1 base from V and 1 base from J, the junction contained 6 bases not matched to a gene. This CDR3 region has 16 residues. Germline CDR1 is SGHDN and CDR2 is FVKESK. This CDR3 reads CASSQAPGLGSYEQYF. DNA for the CDR3: TGTGCCAGCAGCCAAGCACCGGGACTAGGTTCCTACGAGCAGTACTTC.

The chain couples TRBV9 to TRBJ1-1; tentatively, D is TRBD1 (6 bases). In germline, CDR1 is SGDLS, CDR2 YYNGEE. The CDR3 spans 16 residues. V gave up 4 bases and J gave up 0 bases, with 16 bases separating them. In nucleotides, the CDR3 is TGTGCCAGCAGCCACAGCAGGGGCGAGATGAACACTGAAGCTTTCTTT. Its protein product is CASSHSRGEMNTEAFF.